The source of this T cell receptor beta chain is a study of blood T cells in healthy people across ages. In the study overall: Per two T cells, about one barcoded beta molecule was captured through template switching.

Donors were systemically healthy Caucasian individuals from Russia aged 6 to 90 years. The use of a sample-barcoded 5' primer and a J-beta primer mix characterized a second PCR of roughly 7 to 11 cycles. Unique molecular identifiers of 12 random nucleotides labeled each cDNA. From the 5' RACE reads, TCRdb called clonotypes with MiXCR, one entry per CDR3 protein. This table holds around 600,000 distinct CDR3 sequences, 47% found once. CDR3 length: 14 residues. Trimming removed 6 bases at V and 1 base at J, with 14 bases between. Germline CDR1 is SQVTM and CDR2 is ANQGSEA. The specimen was blood. The chain links TRBV29-1 to TRBJ2-3, with D perhaps TRBD2 (5 bases). The sequence was collected from a man older than 75 in good health. The CDR3 DNA is TGCAGCGTGGTACTAGGGCTGGGCACAGATACGCAGTATTTT. Translating it yields CSVVLGLGTDTQYF.